Listed below are T cell receptor beta chains from one sample, sequenced in a study of blood T cell repertoires in COVID-19. Assay: immunoSEQ multiplex PCR; the TCRdb copy retains only in-frame clones and omits some. The repertoire consists of approximately 230,000 clones, with 70% to 90% occurring once and the leading ten covering roughly 15%. Input material: PBMCs or T cells enriched from blood (not recorded which). These receptor sequences come from a woman in her forties or fifties with acute COVID-19. Both conserved end residues are part of each CDR3.

CDR3 protein | V gene
CASRGGQGARNTEAFF | TRBV5-1
CASSEQGPSSGNTIYF | TRBV2
CASSGGSHSYEQYF | TRBV19
CASRKPGTGGLNEQYF | TRBV5-1
CASTFRDFDGELFF | TRBV19
CASSLAGGQTLMKETQYF | TRBV11-2
CASPPGEGCWETQYF | TRBV7-4
CASSLLSSEQYF | TRBV11-2
CASSQIFRDTGNTIYF | TRBV3-1/TRBV3-2
CASSQGGSHYEQYF | TRBV5-1
CASSLDLLRADTQYF | TRBV5-1
CASSSGLSGTTQFF | TRBV7-2
CSVHPASGRGTQYF | TRBV29-1
CSAIGEDTQYF | TRBV20-1
CARGQTDLAGGAYNEQFF | TRBV5-5
CASSDSGTGTGEQFF | TRBV6-4
CASSYSWQGNTEAFF | TRBV6-5
CASSVAGGQRTDTQYF | TRBV9
CASSRTTSPYEQYF | TRBV7-2
CASSLYWDRGSNSPLHF | TRBV27
CASSKGASGRVEQFF | TRBV7-6
CASRRGTYNSPLHF | TRBV3-1/TRBV3-2
CASSFPGTSGRDSYNEQFF | TRBV7-6
CASSLGAGNQPQHF | TRBV7-9
CSVRQGGTYEQYF | TRBV29-1
CASSLRTSGGGYEQFF | TRBV28
CASSPPNQAGMNEKLFF | TRBV18
CASSRPGQGAYEQYF | TRBV7-9
CASSLQGAGEKLFF | TRBV27
CASSLTGASNYGYTF | TRBV7-3
CASSHAEGQGKAGELFF | TRBV4-2
CASSPGRESGEQYF | TRBV11-3
CASSFDTSDTEAFF | TRBV7-2
CASSSTGTLRPGNTIYF | TRBV19
CATNVGGANTGELFF | TRBV9
CASSLFRDQPQHF | TRBV5-5
CASSKTGQETQYF | TRBV21-1
CASRALNTIYF | TRBV28
CASSLSILESYEQYF | TRBV27
CASSLASNSNYGYTF | TRBV7-6
CASSSRDSLNTEAFF | TRBV28
CAWSARQGSYGYTF | TRBV30
CASSSGEPQHF | TRBV19
CASSYGLADDTDTQYF | TRBV6-2/TRBV6-3
CASSRPGRLETQYF | TRBV5-4
CASTSTGTPSSHGYGYTF | TRBV7-2
CAWLQHRGQNTEAFF | TRBV30
CASRFGGDEQFF | TRBV2
CASSLGDSMNTEAFF | TRBV28
CANSTTQGAEENTEAFF | TRBV6-4